This TCR beta chain was sequenced for a study of OX40 agonist ivuxolimab in advanced cancers. For the study at large: Given to patients was ivuxolimab, an agonistic anti-OX40 (CD134) antibody. Patients were treated with intravenous ivuxolimab, dosed at 0.01 to 10 mg/kg and infused every 2 weeks. The dose-escalation cohort had hepatocellular carcinoma, melanoma, renal cell or head and neck cancer.

The CDR3 extends over 16 amino acids. Germline V gene lookup returns CDR1 MNHNS and CDR2 SASEGT. By sample share, this clone is medium-sized. An end of the junction does not agree with germline; a read error may underlie this. Libraries were prepared by immunoSEQ multiplex PCR; TCRdb keeps only in-frame clonotypes and omits some of them. The sample has 11,000 or so clones, 70% to 80% seen once. The TCR sequence derives from an adult with an advanced solid tumor such as melanoma, head and neck, liver or kidney cancer. The sample consisted of CD4+ or CD8+ T cells sorted from blood, taken in a trial of the OX40 agonist ivuxolimab. The rearrangement joins TRBV6-1 to TRBJ1-4; possibly TRBD1 for D (5 bases). The CDR3 protein is CASSEAPGQGFEKLFF. The CDR3 DNA sequence: TGTGCCAGCAGCGAAGCCCCAGGGCAAGGCTTTGAAAAACTGTTTTTT.